The rows below give T cell receptor beta chains drawn from one sample of a study of T cells in Graves' hyperthyroidism and ophthalmopathy. MiXCR, applied by TCRdb to the multiplex PCR reads, yields one record per CDR3 protein. The data show about 300,000 distinct CDR3 sequences, with 15% to 20% seen just once and under 45% held by the top ten. The sequencing sample was made of blood. The receptors derive from a man aged 45-65 years with Graves' ophthalmopathy. The CDR3 runs from the conserved cysteine through the conserved F or W. The order of the fields is D gene, clone size, J gene, V gene, CDR3 DNA, CDR3 protein. The D gene is left open where the match is weak. Some rows mark clone size as missing; the rest say once, few, many or name a class of expanded clone.

>TRBD1|NA|TRBJ1-1|TRBV5-1
TGCGCCAGCAGCTGGGACAGGGGATCAGCTTTCTTT
CASSWDRGSAFF
>TRBD2|many|TRBJ2-2|TRBV5-6
TGTGCCAGCACCCTGGGGGGGACCGGGGAGCTGTTTTTT
CASTLGGTGELFF
>NA|few|TRBJ1-1|TRBV24-1
TGTGCCACCCGTATGGGGGCGCAGGACGCTGAAGCTTTCTTT
CATRMGAQDAEAFF
>NA|NA|TRBJ2-1|TRBV6-5
TGTGCCAGCAGTTACTCCGGAGGGTGGAGGGGTGAGCAGTTCTTC
CASSYSGGWRGEQFF
>TRBD2|NA|TRBJ2-3|TRBV6-2/TRBV6-3
TGTGCCAGCAGTTACTCAAGAGGGCCTAGCGGGGGTGGCGATACGCAGTATTTT
CASSYSRGPSGGGDTQYF
>TRBD1|many|TRBJ2-7|TRBV6-6
TGTGCCAGCAGTTACAAAGCACCCGGGACAGGGGTCCACGAGCAGTACTTC
CASSYKAPGTGVHEQYF
>NA|NA|TRBJ2-7|TRBV20-1
TGCAGTGCTAGCCAGCGGGACAGTTGGAGAGGGGAGCAGTACTTC
CSASQRDSWRGEQYF
>NA|few|TRBJ2-1|TRBV5-4
TGTGCCAGCAGCCGCAACTCTCCGGCGTACAATGAGCAGTTCTTC
CASSRNSPAYNEQFF
>TRBD1|NA|TRBJ2-5|TRBV5-1
TGCGCCAGCAGCACTAGACAGGGACAAGAGACCCAGTACTTC
CASSTRQGQETQYF
>TRBD2|few|TRBJ2-3|TRBV14
TGTGCCAGCAGCCAAGCCGGACTAGCGGCAGATACGCAGTATTTT
CASSQAGLAADTQYF